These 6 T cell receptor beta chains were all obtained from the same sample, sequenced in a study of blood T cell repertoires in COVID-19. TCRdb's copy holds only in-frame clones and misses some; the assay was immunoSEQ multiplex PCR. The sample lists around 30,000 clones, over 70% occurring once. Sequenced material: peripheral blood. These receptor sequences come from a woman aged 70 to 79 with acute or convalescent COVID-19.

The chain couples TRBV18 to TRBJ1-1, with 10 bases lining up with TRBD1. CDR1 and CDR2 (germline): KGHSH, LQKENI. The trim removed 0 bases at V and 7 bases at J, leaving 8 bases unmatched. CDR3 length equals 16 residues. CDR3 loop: CASSPPPRQGANEAFF. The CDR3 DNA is TGTGCCAGCTCACCACCCCCCCGACAGGGGGCGAATGAAGCTTTCTTT.

DNA for the CDR3: TGTGCCAGCAGCGTTTTGGCGGGGCGCCAAGAGACCCAGTACTTC. Translated: CASSVLAGRQETQYF. The J gene is TRBJ2-5, the V gene TRBV9, with D possibly being TRBD2 (6 bases). Germline V gives CDR1 SGDLS, CDR2 YYNGEE. The CDR3 consists of 15 residues. V was shortened by 2 bases and J by 1 base, with 12 bases between the two germline ends.

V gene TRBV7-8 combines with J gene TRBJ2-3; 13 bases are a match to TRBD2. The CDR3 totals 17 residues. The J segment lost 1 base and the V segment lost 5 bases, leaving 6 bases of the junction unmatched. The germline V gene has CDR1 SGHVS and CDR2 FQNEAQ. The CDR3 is CASSGPGLAGRTDTQYF. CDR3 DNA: TGTGCCAGCAGCGGGCCGGGACTAGCGGGACGCACAGATACGCAGTATTTT.

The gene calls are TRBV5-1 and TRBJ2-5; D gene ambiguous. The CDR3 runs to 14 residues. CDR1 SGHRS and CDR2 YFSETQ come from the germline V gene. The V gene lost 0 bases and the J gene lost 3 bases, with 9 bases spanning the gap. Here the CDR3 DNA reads TGCGCCAGCAGCTTGGGTCGGTCCAAAGAGACCCAGTACTTC. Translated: CASSLGRSKETQYF.

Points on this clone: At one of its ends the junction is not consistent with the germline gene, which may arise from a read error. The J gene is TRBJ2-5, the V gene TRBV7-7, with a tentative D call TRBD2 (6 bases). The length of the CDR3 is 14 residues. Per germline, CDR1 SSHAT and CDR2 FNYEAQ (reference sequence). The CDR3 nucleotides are TGTGCTAGCAGCGGCAAACGGGGAGGAGGAACCCAGTACTTC. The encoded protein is CASSGKRGGGTQYF. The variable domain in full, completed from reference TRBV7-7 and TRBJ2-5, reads GAGVSQSPRYKVTKRGQDVTLRCDPISSHATLYWYQQALGQGPEFLTYFNYEAQPDKSGLPSDRFSAERPEGSISTLTIQRTEQRDSAMYRCASSGKRGGGTQYFGPGTRLLVL.

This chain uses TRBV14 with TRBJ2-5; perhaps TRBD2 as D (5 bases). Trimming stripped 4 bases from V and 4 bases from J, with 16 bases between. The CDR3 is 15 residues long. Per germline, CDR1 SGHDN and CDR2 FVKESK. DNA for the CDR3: TGTGCCAGCAGCCTCGAGGGCTGGGGTGTAGAGACCCAGTACTTC. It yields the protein CASSLEGWGVETQYF.